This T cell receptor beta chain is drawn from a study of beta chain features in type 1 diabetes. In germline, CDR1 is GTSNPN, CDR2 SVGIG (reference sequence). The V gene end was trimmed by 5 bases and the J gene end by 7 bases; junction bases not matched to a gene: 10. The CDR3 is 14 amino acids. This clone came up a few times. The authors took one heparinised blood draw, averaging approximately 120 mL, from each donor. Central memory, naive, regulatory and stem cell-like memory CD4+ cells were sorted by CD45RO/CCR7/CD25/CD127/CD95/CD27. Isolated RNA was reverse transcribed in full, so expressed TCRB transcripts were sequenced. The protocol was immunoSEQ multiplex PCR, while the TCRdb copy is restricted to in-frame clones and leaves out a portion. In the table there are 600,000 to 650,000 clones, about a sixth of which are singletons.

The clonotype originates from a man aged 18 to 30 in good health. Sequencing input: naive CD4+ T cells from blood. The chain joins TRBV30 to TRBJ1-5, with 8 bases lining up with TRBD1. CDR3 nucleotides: TGTGCCTGGGACGTACAGGGGGGTCGCCAGCCCCAGCATTTT. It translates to CAWDVQGGRQPQHF.